This passage covers 11 T cell receptor beta chains from one sample sequenced in a study of cytomegalovirus exposure and HLA in healthy donors. PCR primers comprised 60 Vbeta and 13 Jbeta primers. Data came from immunoSEQ multiplex PCR; TCRdb stores just in-frame clones and leaves some out. This table has roughly 190,000 clones, approximately 86% appearing once. Sample: PBMCs. These receptors originate from a woman between 18 and 29 years old in good health and CMV-seronegative.

This clone was found once. The rearrangement joins TRBV29-1 to TRBJ2-2; 9 positions match TRBD2. This CDR3 has 13 residues. With 3 bases clipped from V and 7 bases from J, the junction kept 3 bases outside the gene matches. Per germline, CDR1 SQVTM and CDR2 ANQGSEA. The chain's CDR3 is CSVDKLAGGELFF. The CDR3 DNA reads as TGCAGCGTTGATAAACTAGCGGGCGGGGAGCTGTTTTTT.

This clone showed up just a few times. The rearrangement uses TRBV6-4 and TRBJ2-7, with TRBD2 identical over 13 bases. V was pared by 0 bases and J by 9 bases, with 17 bases of the junction left unmatched. The CDR3 is 19 amino acids. Per the germline V gene, CDR1 is MRHNA and CDR2 is SNTAGT. CDR3 loop: CASSDSTRGLAGTLPGQYF. The DNA of the CDR3 is TGTGCCAGCAGTGACTCGACTCGGGGACTAGCGGGGACCCTTCCGGGGCAGTACTTC.

In DNA form, the CDR3 reads TGTGCCAGCAGTAGGGACAGGGGCGCAGATACGCAGTATTTT. Translating it yields CASSRDRGADTQYF. The chain recombines TRBV2 with TRBJ2-3; 10 nucleotides agree with TRBD1. This CDR3 comprises 14 residues. In germline, CDR1 is SNHLY, CDR2 FYNNEI. J lost 4 bases, V lost 5 bases, and 3 bases had no gene match.

The chain uses TRBV28 and TRBJ2-7; a possible D gene is TRBD1 (6 bases). Trimming stripped 6 bases from V and 3 bases from J, with 9 bases between. Germline CDR1 MDHEN, CDR2 SYDVKM. The CDR3 has 12 amino acids. The CDR3 here is CASRQQGYEQYF. Written as DNA, the CDR3 is TGTGCCAGCAGACAACAGGGCTACGAGCAGTACTTC.

The V gene is TRBV5-4, the J gene TRBJ2-7; 7 bases are shared with TRBD2. The ends lost 4 bases at V and 7 bases at J; junction bases unmatched: 8. This CDR3 has 13 amino acids. Germline values: CDR1 SGHNT, CDR2 YYREEE (reference sequence). The CDR3 DNA reads TGTGCCAGCAGCGCCCAAACGGGGGGTGAGCAGTACTTC. Translation: CASSAQTGGEQYF.

J is TRBJ1-3 and V is TRBV19, with D unresolved. The ends were cut back, 10 bases at V and 0 bases at J, with 10 bases in the middle. The germline CDR1 and CDR2 sequences are LNHDA and SQIVND (reference sequence). The CDR3 is 13 residues long. CDR3 amino acids: CATARVSGNTIYF. The CDR3 DNA is TGTGCCACCGCCCGGGTCTCTGGAAACACCATATATTTT.

The rearrangement links TRBV10-3 to TRBJ1-1, with TRBD1 as a possible D gene (6 bases). Trimming shortened V by 6 bases and J by 5 bases, and 19 bases separated the two germline ends. The CDR3 covers 15 residues. CDR1 and CDR2 (germline): ENHRY, SYGVKD. The chain's CDR3 is CAIRGGGGAGTEAFF. The DNA of the CDR3 is TGTGCCATCAGGGGGGGAGGGGGGGCCGGAACTGAAGCTTTCTTT.

This clone was counted between two and nine times. The chain recombines TRBV5-4 with TRBJ2-7; TRBD2 matches at 10 bases. Looked up from germline, CDR1 is SGHNT and CDR2 is YYREEE (reference sequence). J was trimmed by 6 bases and V by 2 bases; bases with no gene match: 8. CDR3 size: 15 residues. The CDR3 here is CASSFWASGGSEQYF. The CDR3 nucleotides are TGTGCCAGCAGCTTTTGGGCTAGCGGGGGAAGCGAGCAGTACTTC. Full variable domain (remainder filled in from reference TRBV5-4 and TRBJ2-7): ETGVTQSPTHLIKTRGQQVTLRCSSQSGHNTVSWYQQALGQGPQFIFQYYREEENGRGNFPPRFSGLQFPNYSSELNVNALELDDSALYLCASSFWASGGSEQYFGPGTRLTVT.

Comments on this clone: Other DNA sequences in the sample encode the same CDR3. In DNA, the CDR3 is TGTGCCAGCAGCTTAGTTCTAGGTGACAGTCGCATCTTCTACGAGCAGTACTTC. Protein: CASSLVLGDSRIFYEQYF. The chain recombines TRBV7-8 with TRBJ2-7; D perhaps matches TRBD1 (5 bases). With 1 base removed from V and 3 bases from J, the gap between germline ends came to 22 bases. The CDR3 length is 18 residues. The germline CDR1 and CDR2 sequences are SGHVS and FQNEAQ.

The chain is built from TRBV27 and TRBJ2-3; D remains ambiguous. Germline V CDR1 and CDR2: MNHEY, SMNVEV (reference sequence). There are 12 residues in the CDR3. Between the trimmed V and J ends, which lost 3 bases and 5 bases, there was a span of 6 bases. CDR3 in amino acids: CASSFFGDTQYF. The CDR3 coding sequence is TGTGCCAGCAGTTTTTTCGGAGATACGCAGTATTTT.

The chain has TRBV5-1 and TRBJ2-1; D is perhaps TRBD1 (6 bases). This CDR3 is 15 amino acids long. CDR1 and CDR2 (germline): SGHRS, YFSETQ. The V end lost 0 bases, the J end lost 2 bases, and 9 bases lay between the germline ends. The CDR3 loop reads CASSLVQGPYNEQFF. The CDR3 DNA is TGCGCCAGCAGCTTGGTTCAGGGGCCCTACAATGAGCAGTTCTTC.